Listed here are 5 T cell receptor beta chains from one sample, sequenced in a study of shared clonotypes between healthy human individuals. Profiling relied on immunoSEQ multiplex PCR, and the TCRdb table lists in-frame clones only, not all of them. The data hold more than 1,200,000 clones, with just under 99% observed a single time. Sample: naive CD4+ T cells sorted from blood. Subset denoted: CD45RA+ positively selected. These receptors were obtained from a man aged 25 to 40 in good health.

This chain connects TRBV27 to TRBJ1-2; TRBD1 might be the D (5 bases). V dropped 6 bases and J dropped 4 bases, with 12 bases sitting between them. The germline CDR1 and CDR2 sequences are MNHEY and SMNVEV (reference sequence). CDR3 length equals 13 residues. The CDR3 loop reads CASSFDSSYGYTF. The CDR3 DNA is TGTGCCAGCAGCTTTGACAGCAGCTATGGCTACACCTTC.

The CDR3 here is CASSLGTGVGYEQYF. The CDR3 bases are TGTGCCAGCAGTCTCGGGACAGGGGTGGGCTACGAGCAGTACTTC. The chain joins TRBV27 to TRBJ2-7; 10 bases line up with TRBD1. This CDR3 region has 15 residues. Looked up from germline, CDR1 is MNHEY and CDR2 is SMNVEV (reference sequence). V shed 5 bases, J shed 3 bases, and the junction held 7 bases outside the gene matches.

V gene TRBV11-2 combines with J gene TRBJ2-7; 9 bases align to TRBD2. Germline V CDR1 and CDR2: SGHAT, FQNNGV. J was trimmed by 1 base and V by 5 bases; bases with no gene match: 6. This CDR3 contains 15 residues. CDR3 in DNA: TGTGCCAGCAGCGGAGGACTAGCGCCATCCTACGAGCAGTACTTC. The encoded protein is CASSGGLAPSYEQYF. Together with reference TRBV11-2 and TRBJ2-7, the CDR3 gives the full variable domain: EAGVAQSPRYKIIEKRQSVAFWCNPISGHATLYWYQQILGQGPKLLIQFQNNGVVDDSQLPKDRFSAERLKGVDSTLKIQPAKLEDSAVYLCASSGGLAPSYEQYFGPGTRLTVT.

The chain joins TRBV11-2 to TRBJ1-2, with D maybe TRBD1 (6 bases). Looked up from germline, CDR1 is SGHAT and CDR2 is FQNNGV. This CDR3 is 14 amino acids long. V lost 5 bases to trimming and J lost 0 bases, with 10 bases between them. The CDR3 DNA is TGTGCCAGCAGCAAGGACAGTACTAACTATGGCTACACCTTC. Amino acids: CASSKDSTNYGYTF.

The chain recombines TRBV9 with TRBJ1-2; TRBD1 aligns across 7 bases. CDR3 size: 13 residues. Trimming cost V 3 bases and J 8 bases; bases outside gene matches: 7. Germline V gives CDR1 SGDLS, CDR2 YYNGEE. The CDR3 reads CASSAQQGIGYTF. In DNA form, the CDR3 reads TGTGCCAGCAGCGCGCAACAGGGGATCGGCTACACCTTC.